The 5 T cell receptor beta chains below were found in one sample sequenced in a study of cytomegalovirus exposure and HLA in healthy donors. The study ran its PCR with 60 Vbeta and 13 Jbeta primers. Generated by immunoSEQ multiplex PCR, the TCRdb table keeps only in-frame clones and is missing some. The sample holds under 200,000 clones; around 75% are singletons and the top ten take roughly 6%. The sequencing sample was made of PBMCs. Receptors originate from a woman aged 25 to 39 in good health and CMV-seropositive.

This clone occurred a few times. The rearrangement uses TRBV4-1 and TRBJ2-2; possibly TRBD2 for D (5 bases). The CDR3 consists of 15 residues. From germline, CDR1 is MGHRA and CDR2 YSYEKL. V lost 1 base and J lost 8, with 14 bases in between. The CDR3 DNA reads TGCGCCAGCAGCCAAGCGCGGGCATTGGGAGGGGAGCTGTTTTTT. Translation gives CASSQARALGGELFF.

The rearrangement uses TRBV7-9 and TRBJ2-3; unclear D gene. V lost 2 bases and J lost 2, with 5 bases in between. There are 13 residues in the CDR3. Looked up from germline, CDR1 is SEHNR and CDR2 is FQNEAQ (reference sequence). The CDR3 DNA reads as TGTGCCAGCAGCTTACTAACCACAGATACGCAGTATTTT. Translating it yields CASSLLTTDTQYF.

The chain couples TRBV5-1 to TRBJ2-1; 8 nucleotides agree with TRBD2. Germline V lookup: CDR1 SGHRS, CDR2 YFSETQ. CDR3 length: 16 residues. V trimming: 0 bases; J trimming: 4 bases; junction bases outside the gene matches: 6. The DNA for the CDR3 is TGCGCCAGCAGCTTGGTAAGCGGGGGAGGATACAATGAGCAGTTCTTC. Encoded protein: CASSLVSGGGYNEQFF.

This sequence joins TRBV5-4 and TRBJ2-1; 9 bases align to TRBD1. The CDR3 is 17 residues long. V trimming: 4 bases; J trimming: 3 bases; junction bases outside the gene matches: 11. Germline V gene lookup returns CDR1 SGHNT and CDR2 YYREEE (reference sequence). CDR3 in amino acids: CASSPDTGTGIYNEQFF. For the CDR3, the DNA is TGTGCCAGCAGCCCAGATACCGGGACAGGGATCTACAATGAGCAGTTCTTC.

This chain joins TRBV7-8 and TRBJ1-1; the D is unclear. Germline loops: CDR1 SGHVS, CDR2 FQNEAQ. The CDR3 runs to 15 residues. Trimming removed 4 bases at V and 0 bases at J, with 12 bases between. The CDR3 region is CASSSLRGVNTEAFF. The CDR3 bases are TGTGCCAGCAGCTCACTGCGGGGTGTGAACACTGAAGCTTTCTTT.